This note documents a single T cell receptor beta chain sequence. Antigen unknown. This sample is part of a study of response to subunit inactivated influenza vaccine. CDR1 is DFQATT, CDR2 SNEGSKA, per germline (reference sequence). Trimming at V came to 5 bases and at J to 6 bases, leaving 9 bases not matched to a gene. The CDR3 contains 14 residues. Each CDR3 protein gets one entry after TCRdb re-called the RT-PCR reads with MiXCR. The table shows roughly 520,000 distinct CDR3 sequences, with around 25% occurring only once. Study conclusions and caveats: Researchers suggested that each seasonal influenza vaccination recruits few new T cells.

The chain carries TRBV20-1 and TRBJ2-4; TRBD1 aligns across 8 bases. The origin of this receptor is a man in his fifties who received an inactivated influenza vaccine. The starting material was CD4+ T cells sorted from PBMCs, obtained roughly 5 days after vaccination. CDR3 sequence: CSAGRTGFTNIQYF. The CDR3 region has the DNA TGCAGTGCTGGTAGGACAGGGTTTACAAACATTCAGTACTTC.